This TCR beta chain was captured in a study of blood T cells in healthy people across ages. Comment on this clonotype: The antigen is undetermined.

Sample donors were healthy Caucasian individuals that came from Russia, aged roughly 6 to 95. A J-beta primer mix and a sample-barcoded 5' primer were used in a second PCR of roughly 6 to 12 cycles. Each cDNA molecule received a tag from a template-switch adaptor that had 12 random nucleotides. TCRdb re-analysed the 5' RACE reads in MiXCR, keeping a single row per CDR3 protein. The table records about 650,000 distinct CDR3 sequences, around 32% of them present only once. Study-level findings and limits: Fewer expanded clones and more diversity marked long-lived versus aged donors. Correlation between TCR beta diversity and naive T cell percentage was strong.

V was clipped by 3 bases and J by 5 bases, with 16 bases between them. This CDR3 is 15 amino acids long. CDR1 and CDR2 from the germline V gene are SGHVS and FNYEAQ. The receptor comes from an elderly woman in good health. Sequenced sample: blood. This chain links TRBV7-6 with TRBJ2-5, with a possible D match to TRBD1 (6 bases). Written as DNA, the CDR3 is TGTGCCAGCAGCTTGCCGAACACAGGGATGGAGACCCAGTACTTC. Encoded protein: CASSLPNTGMETQYF.